In its sample, the clone carrying this T cell receptor (beta chain) was seen a few times. Its antigen is unknown. The data belong to a study of T-cell memory formation after mild COVID-19. The germline gives CDR1 DFQATT, CDR2 SNEGSKA (reference sequence). The CDR3 has 13 amino acids. V was pared by 3 bases and J by 3 bases, with 9 bases between. Findings and limits, study-wide: Most CD4+ clones that shrank were in CM and EM, while CD8+ ones turned up in EMRA.

MiXCR, applied by TCRdb to the 5' RACE reads, yields one record per CDR3 protein. Of 500,000 to 650,000 distinct CDR3 sequences in the sample, 20% to 25% were seen once. V is TRBV20-1 and J is TRBJ1-3; D remains ambiguous. This sequence originates from an adult woman who had mild COVID-19 (a few samples of this study predate the infection). Cell type and time point are not known. Specimen: PBMCs or a T cell subset sorted from them (not recorded which). CDR3 sequence: CSASWTGGNTIYF. The CDR3 DNA follows: TGCAGTGCTAGCTGGACGGGTGGAAACACCATATATTTT.